This is a list of T cell receptor beta chains from one sample in a study of blood T cell repertoires in COVID-19. TCRdb keeps only in-frame clones here, not all; method: immunoSEQ multiplex PCR. The repertoire holds over 350,000 clones, with approximately 90% as singletons. The specimen sequenced was PBMCs or T cells enriched from blood (not recorded which). The receptors were sampled from a young woman with acute COVID-19. The CDR3 runs from the conserved cysteine through the conserved F or W. A D gene is named only where the DNA matches it firmly. Size is omitted from some rows. Given values are once, few, many or a class for expanded clones.

D: TRBD1; V: TRBV9; size: NA; J: TRBJ1-1; CDR3: CASSVGQGGTEAFF; DNA: TGTGCCAGCAGCGTGGGACAGGGGGGCACTGAAGCTTTCTTT
D: TRBD1; V: TRBV18; size: NA; J: TRBJ2-1; CDR3: CASSPPGQGVNNEQFF; DNA: TGTGCCAGCTCACCACCGGGACAGGGGGTCAACAATGAGCAGTTCTTC
D: TRBD1; V: TRBV7-9; size: NA; J: TRBJ2-7; CDR3: CASSLDRTGRFEQYF; DNA: TGTGCCAGCAGCTTAGATAGGACAGGGAGATTCGAGCAGTACTTC
D: NA; V: TRBV27; size: few; J: TRBJ1-6; CDR3: CASSFLGTSNNSPLHF; DNA: TGTGCCAGCAGTTTCCTGGGGACTTCGAATAATTCACCCCTCCACTTT
D: NA; V: TRBV11-1; size: once; J: TRBJ2-1; CDR3: CASSLGLSYNEQFF; DNA: TGTGCCAGCAGTCTGGGACTGAGCTACAATGAGCAGTTCTTC
D: TRBD1; V: TRBV18; size: NA; J: TRBJ1-2; CDR3: CASSTGAYGYTF; DNA: TGTGCCAGCTCGACAGGGGCTTATGGCTACACCTTC
D: NA; V: TRBV27; size: NA; J: TRBJ1-2; CDR3: CASRQNGGSYGYTF; DNA: TGTGCCAGCCGACAGAACGGCGGAAGCTATGGCTACACCTTC
D: TRBD1; V: TRBV5-1; size: NA; J: TRBJ1-1; CDR3: CASSPRTGGGTEAFF; DNA: TGCGCCAGCAGCCCCCGGACAGGGGGAGGGACTGAAGCTTTCTTT
D: NA; V: TRBV19; size: few; J: TRBJ1-1; CDR3: CASRGQGRIPEAFF; DNA: TGTGCCAGTAGGGGGCAGGGCCGTATCCCTGAAGCTTTCTTT
D: NA; V: TRBV29-1; size: NA; J: TRBJ1-1; CDR3: CSARTRLNTEAFF; DNA: TGCAGCGCTCGGACACGATTGAACACTGAAGCTTTCTTT
D: NA; V: TRBV5-8; size: NA; J: TRBJ1-1; CDR3: CASSLYAGANTEAFF; DNA: TGTGCCAGCAGCTTGTATGCGGGGGCGAACACTGAAGCTTTCTTT
D: TRBD2; V: TRBV6-5; size: NA; J: TRBJ2-2; CDR3: CASSWEGRTGELFF; DNA: TGTGCCAGCAGTTGGGAGGGGCGCACCGGGGAGCTGTTTTTT
D: NA; V: TRBV15; size: NA; J: TRBJ1-3; CDR3: CATSRGPSGNTIYF; DNA: TGTGCCACCAGCAGAGGGCCCTCTGGAAACACCATATATTTT
D: NA; V: TRBV2; size: NA; J: TRBJ2-3; CDR3: CASGDAGSADTQYF; DNA: TGTGCCAGCGGGGACGCGGGATCGGCAGATACGCAGTATTTT
D: NA; V: TRBV19; size: NA; J: TRBJ2-1; CDR3: CATLVPYYNEQFF; DNA: TGTGCCACCCTGGTACCCTACTACAATGAGCAGTTCTTC
D: NA; V: TRBV2; size: NA; J: TRBJ1-3; CDR3: CASSDTGGGNTIYF; DNA: TGTGCCAGCAGTGATACGGGTGGAGGAAACACCATATATTTT
D: NA; V: TRBV11-2; size: NA; J: TRBJ2-2; CDR3: CASSWPYEGVSNTGELFF; DNA: TGTGCCAGCAGCTGGCCCTACGAGGGGGTTTCGAACACCGGGGAGCTGTTTTTT
D: NA; V: TRBV27; size: few; J: TRBJ2-7; CDR3: CASSRGYYEQYF; DNA: TGTGCCAGCAGCAGGGGATACTACGAGCAGTACTTC
D: TRBD1; V: TRBV7-9; size: NA; J: TRBJ1-2; CDR3: CASSQGQGGSNYGYTF; DNA: TGTGCCAGCAGCCAGGGACAGGGCGGTTCTAACTATGGCTACACCTTC
D: NA; V: TRBV30; size: NA; J: TRBJ1-1; CDR3: CAWKEVGIVAEAFF; DNA: TGTGCCTGGAAGGAGGTTGGCATCGTCGCTGAAGCTTTCTTT
D: TRBD1; V: TRBV27; size: NA; J: TRBJ1-1; CDR3: CASSLWGRQGPTEAFF; DNA: TGTGCCAGCAGTTTATGGGGCCGACAGGGCCCCACTGAAGCTTTCTTT
D: TRBD1; V: TRBV4-2; size: NA; J: TRBJ1-2; CDR3: CASAGTGRVYGYTF; DNA: TGTGCCAGCGCAGGGACAGGGAGGGTCTATGGCTACACCTTC
D: NA; V: TRBV2; size: NA; J: TRBJ1-2; CDR3: CASRNIQGSYGYTF; DNA: TGTGCCAGCAGAAACATCCAAGGGAGCTATGGCTACACCTTC
D: NA; V: TRBV5-1; size: NA; J: TRBJ2-7; CDR3: CASSPLVGAVYEQYF; DNA: TGCGCCAGCAGCCCGTTGGTGGGGGCCGTGTACGAGCAGTACTTC
D: NA; V: TRBV12-3/TRBV12-4; size: NA; J: TRBJ1-1; CDR3: CASSFPGTEAFF; DNA: TGTGCCAGCAGTTTCCCGGGTACTGAAGCTTTCTTT
D: TRBD1; V: TRBV6-5; size: NA; J: TRBJ2-4; CDR3: CASSRGQGAQGYF; DNA: TGTGCCAGCAGCCGCGGACAGGGGGCGCAGGGGTACTTC
D: NA; V: TRBV20-1; size: NA; J: TRBJ1-2; CDR3: CSVGRGNGYTF; DNA: TGCAGTGTCGGCAGGGGAAATGGCTACACCTTC
D: NA; V: TRBV7-6; size: NA; J: TRBJ1-3; CDR3: CASSLEGGSGNTIYF; DNA: TGTGCCAGCAGCTTAGAAGGGGGCTCTGGAAACACCATATATTTT
D: NA; V: TRBV7-9; size: NA; J: TRBJ2-3; CDR3: CASSFFGFTDTQYF; DNA: TGTGCCAGCAGCTTCTTCGGGTTCACAGATACGCAGTATTTT
D: TRBD2; V: TRBV4-2; size: NA; J: TRBJ2-7; CDR3: CASSQDQRTSGGTYEQYF; DNA: TGTGCCAGCAGCCAAGATCAGAGGACTAGCGGGGGTACCTACGAGCAGTACTTC
D: TRBD1; V: TRBV5-1; size: NA; J: TRBJ2-7; CDR3: CASSLTGQGSDEQYF; DNA: TGCGCCAGCAGCTTAACGGGACAGGGGTCTGACGAGCAGTACTTC
D: TRBD1; V: TRBV29-1; size: once; J: TRBJ1-2; CDR3: CSVQPNRGRNYGYTF; DNA: TGCAGCGTACAGCCCAACAGGGGCAGGAACTATGGCTACACCTTC
D: TRBD1; V: TRBV6-5; size: NA; J: TRBJ2-1; CDR3: CASSYSDRGVYNEQFF; DNA: TGTGCCAGCAGTTACTCGGACAGGGGGGTCTACAATGAGCAGTTCTTC
D: NA; V: TRBV7-3; size: NA; J: TRBJ2-7; CDR3: CASSVTPGYEQYF; DNA: TGTGCCAGCAGCGTTACCCCCGGCTACGAGCAGTACTTC
D: TRBD1; V: TRBV5-1; size: NA; J: TRBJ2-1; CDR3: CASSLLQGASSYNEQFF; DNA: TGCGCCAGCAGCTTGCTACAGGGGGCGAGCTCCTACAATGAGCAGTTCTTC
D: TRBD2; V: TRBV15; size: NA; J: TRBJ2-7; CDR3: CATSRDRLAAVSYEQYF; DNA: TGTGCCACCAGCAGAGATAGACTAGCGGCCGTCTCCTACGAGCAGTACTTC
D: NA; V: TRBV24-1; size: NA; J: TRBJ1-2; CDR3: CATSDVWTAVGYTF; DNA: TGTGCCACCAGTGATGTGTGGACAGCCGTTGGCTACACCTTC
D: TRBD2; V: TRBV5-1; size: once; J: TRBJ2-7; CDR3: CASSLVTSGGYEQYF; DNA: TGCGCCAGCAGCTTGGTGACTAGCGGGGGCTACGAGCAGTACTTC
D: NA; V: TRBV7-8; size: NA; J: TRBJ2-3; CDR3: CASSFLLGSGDTQYF; DNA: TGTGCCAGCAGCTTTCTCCTCGGGTCGGGAGATACGCAGTATTTT
D: NA; V: TRBV21-1; size: NA; J: TRBJ1-2; CDR3: CASSKDFRGREVYGYTF; DNA: TGTGCCAGCAGCAAAGACTTCAGAGGGAGGGAGGTCTATGGCTACACCTTC
D: NA; V: TRBV4-2; size: NA; J: TRBJ2-7; CDR3: CASSQGLEYEQYF; DNA: TGTGCCAGCAGCCAAGGGCTAGAGTACGAGCAGTACTTC
D: TRBD1; V: TRBV7-9; size: few; J: TRBJ1-3; CDR3: CASSYGQGTGAGNTIYF; DNA: TGTGCCAGCAGCTATGGACAGGGGACCGGCGCTGGAAACACCATATATTTT
D: NA; V: TRBV5-6; size: NA; J: TRBJ1-1; CDR3: CASLARPNTEAFF; DNA: TGTGCCAGCCTGGCGCGGCCGAACACTGAAGCTTTCTTT
D: NA; V: TRBV7-3; size: NA; J: TRBJ2-1; CDR3: CASSLASEYNEQFF; DNA: TGTGCCAGCAGCTTAGCGTCGGAGTACAATGAGCAGTTCTTC
D: TRBD2; V: TRBV5-6; size: few; J: TRBJ2-7; CDR3: CASNSGLAGVTTSYEQYF; DNA: TGTGCCAGCAACTCAGGACTAGCGGGGGTCACTACCTCCTACGAGCAGTACTTC